This TCR beta chain was identified in a study of T cell repertoires in cytomegalovirus infection (dated by TCRdb to between 2019 and 2020). The study in broad terms: The HLA type of each donor mattered for the analysis, because public TCR beta signatures pointed to carriage of CMV infection along with the matching HLA type.

Sequenced using an Illumina HiSeq 1500. TCRdb trimmed the raw reads at Q25, called clones with MiXCR and kept productive beta chains. Each record represents a unique CDR3 protein, reported with the most common genes and DNA among its rows. For this sample there are some 130,000 distinct CDR3 sequences; roughly 8.2% appear just once. Around 10% of the sample comes from the top ten. Results the study describes overall, beyond this receptor: Carriers of CMV infection plus the relevant HLA type were discriminated by the cumulative frequency of public TCR beta family members in the study cohort and in an independent roughly 370-donor cohort. In the ex vivo response, HLA-C-restricted CMV-specific TCR beta clonotypes were dominant, and in two of eight donors the single most frequent clonotype came from this HLA-C-restricted group.

This clonotype was observed at least ten times. It lacks a known antigen. The sample holds no much larger clone one base away, and base qualities are not on file. Clipping removes 1 base from V and 5 bases from J, with 4 as the unmatched junction base count. The CDR3 numbers 14 residues from cysteine through phenylalanine. Only the CDR3 DNA is retained, 42 bases long and in frame from the first base. Sequences SEHNR (CDR1) and FQNEAQ (CDR2) are obtained from the germline V gene (reference sequence). The chain is made from TRBV7-9 and TRBJ1-2, with 7 bases matching TRBD1. The origin of this receptor is a human donor in good health (CMV status not recorded). Some clones in this sample may be carry-over from other donors' samples. The specimen was PBMCs. The encoded CDR3 is CASSLGDRRYGYTF. Read as DNA, the sequence is TGTGCCAGCAGCTTAGGGGACAGACGGTATGGCTACACCTTC.